This T cell receptor (beta chain) was sequenced during a study of T cell responses to AZD1222 COVID-19 vaccine. Trimming removed 4 bases from V and 0 bases from J, with 8 bases in between. The CDR3 is 13 amino acids. Looked up from germline, CDR1 is SGHNT and CDR2 is YYREEE (reference sequence). Measured with immunoSEQ multiplex PCR; TCRdb has only the in-frame clones, and not every one. The sample has around 180,000 clones, roughly nine tenths seen once; the top ten hold 6% to 8%. Here the sequenced sample was peripheral blood, taken on day 0 of AZD1222 vaccination. The chain combines TRBV5-4 with TRBJ2-7; no clear D. This clonotype was obtained from an adult in good health. The CDR3: CASSQKCSYEQYV. The DNA of the CDR3 is TGTGCCAGCAGCCAAAAGTGCTCCTACGAGCAGTACGTC.